Following are 31 T cell receptor beta chains from one sample sequenced in a study of T cell clonality in common variable immunodeficiency. Clones were sequenced by immunoSEQ multiplex PCR, and TCRdb holds only the in-frame ones, with some missing. This repertoire holds tens of thousands of clones, and none appear only once. Sequencing was performed on peripheral blood mononuclear cells. All receptors come from a person aged 18 to 75 in good health.

Ten or more counts support this clone. The read ends 3 residues before the CDR3 terminus; that terminus is restored from the germline J gene. J is TRBJ2-7 and V is TRBV30; 7 nucleotides line up with TRBD1. V shed 1 base and J 3 bases; nucleotides not matched to a gene: 3. CDR3 size: 13 residues. The germline gives CDR1 GTSNPN, CDR2 SVGIG (reference sequence). Partial CDR3 DNA: TGTGCCTGGAGTGAAGGGGGCGTCTACGAG. Translating gives CAWSEGGVYE. The entire CDR3 sequence reads CAWSEGGVYEQYF.

Worth noting for this clone: The CDR3 end falls 3 residues outside the read, so it is completed with the germline J gene. V is TRBV20-1 and J is TRBJ2-1, with 12 positions matching TRBD2. The CDR3 covers 17 residues. J lost 3 bases, V lost 5 bases, and 11 bases had no gene match. In germline, CDR1 is DFQATT, CDR2 SNEGSKA (reference sequence). The CDR3 here is CSASRDLLAGGYNEQFF. CDR3 bases read: TGCAGTGCTTCTAGGGACTTACTAGCGGGGGGCTACAATGAG.

In its sample, this clone is medium-sized. The read ends 3 residues early relative to the CDR3; the germline J gene fills the gap. The rearrangement joins TRBV5-4 to TRBJ2-5, with TRBD2 as a possible D gene (5 bases). This CDR3 comprises 13 residues. Trimming took 0 bases from V and 4 from J, leaving 7 bases between them. The germline V gene encodes CDR1 SGHNT and CDR2 YYREEE (reference sequence). CDR3 in amino acids: CASSLDRGETQYF. CDR3 DNA (partial): TGTGCCAGCAGCTTGGATCGGGGAGAGACC.

This clone is medium-sized. The DNA ends 3 residues before the CDR3 does, and the rest of the CDR3 is filled in from the germline J gene. V is TRBV19 and J is TRBJ2-4; D possibly corresponds to TRBD2 (6 bases). Germline CDR1 LNHDA, CDR2 SQIVND (reference sequence). This CDR3 region has 17 residues. CDR3: CASSLPTLGRLGGIQYF. CDR3 DNA (partial): TGTGCCAGTAGCCTTCCAACCCTGGGGCGACTTGGGGGGATT. Filled out from reference TRBV19 and TRBJ2-4, the complete variable domain reads DGGITQSPKYLFRKEGQNVTLSCEQNLNHDAMYWYRQDPGQGLRLIYYSQIVNDFQKGDIAEGYSVSREKKESFPLTVTSAQKNPTAFYLCASSLPTLGRLGGIQYFGAGTRLSVL.

With respect to this clone: With the read ending 3 residues before the CDR3 end, the germline J gene is used to fill in that end. V and J are TRBV2 and TRBJ1-2; the D is unclear. In germline, CDR1 is SNHLY, CDR2 FYNNEI. The CDR3 is 15 amino acids. The sequenced CDR3 bases are TGTGCCAGCAGTGATCGCGCAACGCCAAACGTAGGC. Amino acid sequence: CASSDRATPNVG. The CDR3 in full is CASSDRATPNVGYTF.

This clone showed up many times. Sequencing ends 3 residues short of the CDR3 end; the germline J gene provides the rest. V gene TRBV20-1 combines with J gene TRBJ2-2; weak D call: TRBD1 (5 bases). Germline V lookup: CDR1 DFQATT, CDR2 SNEGSKA (reference sequence). This CDR3 has 12 residues. V shed 3 bases and J shed 6 bases, with 8 bases lying between them. CDR3 DNA (partial): TGCAGTGCTAGGCAGGGCGCCGGGGAG. Translated, it gives CSARQGAGE. The complete CDR3 protein is CSARQGAGELFF.

This clone occurred a few times. Read sequence stops 3 residues before the CDR3 end, and the germline J gene provides the missing end. The chain recombines TRBV19 with TRBJ2-3; perhaps D is TRBD1 or TRBD2 (6 bases each). The germline CDR1 and CDR2 sequences are LNHDA and SQIVND (reference sequence). The length of the CDR3 is 17 residues. The CDR3 here is CASSKQGGWGSNQPQYF. Incomplete CDR3 DNA: TGTGCCAGTAGTAAACAGGGAGGTTGGGGAAGCAATCAGCCG. The complete variable domain, with remaining parts taken from reference TRBV19 and TRBJ2-3, reads DGGITQSPKYLFRKEGQNVTLSCEQNLNHDAMYWYRQDPGQGLRLIYYSQIVNDFQKGDIAEGYSVSREKKESFPLTVTSAQKNPTAFYLCASSKQGGWGSNQPQYFGPGTRLTVL.

This clone was picked up many times. Read data end 3 residues before the CDR3 end; the end is taken from the germline J gene. The chain links TRBV5-1 to TRBJ2-2; unclear D gene. The CDR3 spans 12 residues. Trimming removed 4 bases at V and 7 bases at J, with 8 bases between. Germline V gives CDR1 SGHRS, CDR2 YFSETQ. The sequenced part of the CDR3 DNA is TGCGCCAGCAGCCTTAGCAGCGGGGAG. Protein: CASSLSSGE. The whole CDR3 is CASSLSSGELFF.

At least ten counts were recorded for this clone. Its ends do not fully match the called genes, so a read error is possible. The read stops 3 residues short of the end of the CDR3; the missing end is completed from the germline J gene. The gene calls are TRBV7-7 and TRBJ2-2, with TRBD1 as a possible D gene (6 bases). CDR3 length equals 14 residues. CDR1 is SSHAT, CDR2 FNYEAQ, per germline (reference sequence). CDR3 DNA (partial): TGTGCTAGCAGCCGGGACATTGGGACCGGGGAG. Translated, it gives CASSRDIGTGE. The full CDR3 reads CASSRDIGTGELFF.

This clone showed up just a few times. The read comes to an end 3 residues before the CDR3 does, leaving the germline J gene to fill in the end. The rearrangement uses TRBV30 and TRBJ2-3; D is tentatively TRBD1 or TRBD2 (6 bases each). This CDR3 is 13 amino acids long. Germline V lookup: CDR1 GTSNPN, CDR2 SVGIG (reference sequence). CDR3 residues: CAWSHREEQPQYF. Incomplete CDR3 DNA: TGTGCCTGGAGCCACAGGGAGGAGCAGCCG.

This clone has ten or more counts. Coverage ceases 3 residues before the CDR3 finishes, and the germline J gene fills in the end. V is TRBV29-1 and J is TRBJ2-3; D is possibly TRBD1 (5 bases). V shed 7 bases and J shed 1 base, with 15 bases lying between them. The CDR3 sequence is 14 residues long. The germline gives CDR1 SQVTM, CDR2 ANQGSEA. The CDR3 bases that were read are TGCAGCGCCGAAGGTGCAGGGCGCACAGATACG. It specifies CSAEGAGRTDT. The whole CDR3 reads CSAEGAGRTDTQYF.

This clone was seen repeatedly, ten times or more. The read terminates 3 residues before the CDR3 end, so the remaining end is supplied by the germline J gene. The identical CDR3 is also encoded by other nucleotide sequences in the sample. The rearrangement joins TRBV5-1 to TRBJ1-2; 7 bases line up with TRBD1. Germline CDR1 reads SGHRS; CDR2 reads YFSETQ. After removal of 3 bases from V and 5 bases from J, the junction contained 7 bases not matched to a gene. This CDR3 has 14 amino acids. CDR3 bases read: TGCGCCAGCAGCTCCACAGACAGGGCGTATGGC. The encoded protein is CASSSTDRAYG. The CDR3 reads in full as CASSSTDRAYGYTF.

This clone has a count of ten or more. The CDR3 sequence is CASVSRVTDTQYF. The sequenced part of the CDR3 DNA is TGTGCCAGCGTTTCGCGCGTCACAGATACG. The rearrangement joins TRBV6-2 or TRBV6-3 to TRBJ2-3, with D hard to call. The DNA ends 3 residues before the CDR3 does, and the rest of the CDR3 is filled in from the germline J gene. Per germline, CDR1 MNHEY and CDR2 SVGEGT. V lost 8 bases and J lost 2, with 11 bases in between. The length of the CDR3 is 13 residues.

This clone appeared many times. Read coverage stops 3 residues before the CDR3 terminus; the germline J gene supplies the remainder. The chain has TRBV7-6 and TRBJ2-7, with no clear D. With 1 base removed from V and 6 bases from J, the gap between germline ends came to 16 bases. Germline CDR1 and CDR2: SGHVS and FNYEAQ. This CDR3 is built from 15 residues. The CDR3 here is CASSLVENSPREQYF. The covered CDR3 bases are TGTGCCAGCAGCTTAGTGGAGAACAGCCCTCGCGAG.

This clone was seen a few times. The read comes to an end 3 residues before the CDR3 does, leaving the germline J gene to fill in the end. The chain couples TRBV7-2 to TRBJ2-7, with D hard to call. V was trimmed by 2 bases and J by 5 bases, leaving 10 bases between them. Germline-derived CDR1 and CDR2 are SGHTA and FQGNSA. The CDR3 sequence is 13 residues long. The CDR3 DNA, read in part, is TGTGCCAGCAGCTTAAAGGTTAGGGACGAG. Protein sequence: CASSLKVRDE. The full CDR3 is CASSLKVRDEQYF.

Many counts were recorded for this clone. The CDR3 end is not reached by the read, which stops 3 residues before it; the germline J gene fills it in. This chain connects TRBV19 to TRBJ1-5; TRBD1 aligns across 10 bases. Trimming removed 3 bases from V and 6 bases from J; junction bases left unmatched: 2. This CDR3 spans 14 amino acids. Germline CDR1 reads LNHDA; CDR2 reads SQIVND (reference sequence). Partial CDR3 DNA: TGTGCCAGTAGTATTGGGACAGGGGTTCAGCCC. It is translated as CASSIGTGVQP. The entire CDR3 protein reads CASSIGTGVQPQHF.

This clone was picked up many times. Coverage ceases 3 residues before the CDR3 finishes, and the germline J gene fills in the end. The chain couples TRBV20-1 to TRBJ1-5; D perhaps matches TRBD1 (6 bases). The CDR3 runs to 12 residues. Germline V gene lookup returns CDR1 DFQATT and CDR2 SNEGSKA (reference sequence). The V gene lost 8 bases and the J gene lost 1 base, with 9 bases spanning the gap. CDR3 sequence: CSLGQSNQPQHF. CDR3 DNA (partial): TGCAGTCTTGGACAGAGCAATCAGCCC.

The sample holds many counts of this clone. The CDR3 end lies 3 residues beyond the end of the read and is filled in from the germline J gene. The V call is TRBV7-8, the J call TRBJ2-1, with D unclear. The CDR3 is 13 amino acids. The ends were cut back, 2 bases at V and 7 bases at J, with 9 bases in the middle. Per the germline V gene, CDR1 is SGHVS and CDR2 is FQNEAQ. CDR3 DNA (partial): TGTGCCAGCAGCTTAAACCGGTTAAATGAG. This codes for CASSLNRLNE. The complete CDR3 protein is CASSLNRLNEQFF. The full variable domain, its missing parts supplied by reference TRBV7-8 and TRBJ2-1, is GAGVSQSPRYKVAKRGQDVALRCDPISGHVSLFWYQQALGQGPEFLTYFQNEAQLDKSGLPSDRFFAERPEGSVSTLKIQRTQQEDSAVYLCASSLNRLNEQFFGPGTRLTVL.

This clone was counted only a few times. The CDR3 end lies 3 residues beyond the end of the read and is filled in from the germline J gene. The rearrangement links TRBV19 to TRBJ2-3; TRBD2 agrees at 7 bases. This CDR3 contains 16 residues. The germline gives CDR1 LNHDA, CDR2 SQIVND (reference sequence). CDR3 DNA (partial): TGTGCCAGTACCCAGGGAGGGCCCTATAGCAATCAGCCG. It encodes CASTQGGPYSNQP. In full, the CDR3 reads CASTQGGPYSNQPQYF.

For this clone: From the germline J gene comes the end of the CDR3, since the read stops 3 residues before it. The chain carries TRBV19 and TRBJ2-5; D may be TRBD2 (7 bases). This CDR3 spans 19 amino acids. In germline, CDR1 is LNHDA, CDR2 SQIVND (reference sequence). V lost 5 bases and J 5 bases, leaving 30 bases between the germline ends. The CDR3 sequence is CASSLRDIWETRAGETQYF. Incomplete CDR3 DNA: TGTGCCAGTAGTCTCCGGGACATATGGGAAACTAGAGCGGGGGAGACC.

This clone showed up many times. The CDR3 extends 3 residues past the end of the read, so its final part is completed from the germline J gene. The chain carries TRBV5-1 and TRBJ1-2; D ambiguous. Trimming cost V 1 base and J 2 bases, with 9 bases left between them. This CDR3 comprises 14 residues. Germline V gene sequence: CDR1 SGHRS, CDR2 YFSETQ. The part of the CDR3 DNA that was read is TGCGCCAGCAGCTTGTACCAGGCCAACTATGGC. It yields the protein CASSLYQANYG. The whole CDR3 region reads CASSLYQANYGYTF.

This clone was detected many times. The read falls 3 residues short of the CDR3 end, and the missing part is taken from the germline J gene. The gene calls are TRBV7-2 and TRBJ2-7, with 8 bases matching TRBD2. The CDR3 is 15 amino acids. In germline, CDR1 is SGHTA, CDR2 FQGNSA. Unmatched junction bases numbered 9, after V lost 5 bases and J lost 3 bases. The DNA read from the CDR3 is TGTGCCAGCAGCCCCCGGGGGGGCCGGTTCTACGAG. Protein: CASSPRGGRFYE. The whole CDR3 sequence is CASSPRGGRFYEQYF.

This clone was counted many times. Read data end 3 residues before the CDR3 end; the end is taken from the germline J gene. The chain recombines TRBV20-1 with TRBJ1-4; D is undetermined. Deletions cut 0 bases from V and 7 bases from J, with 12 bases between. Per germline, CDR1 DFQATT and CDR2 SNEGSKA (reference sequence). The CDR3 runs to 14 residues. The CDR3 DNA, read in part, is TGCAGTGCTAGAGATCGTCGGGTCGCTGAAAAA. It encodes CSARDRRVAEK. The entire CDR3 is CSARDRRVAEKLFF.

This clone was found a few times. The read gets to within 3 residues of the CDR3 end, and the germline J gene fills in the rest. The chain recombines TRBV20-1 with TRBJ2-3; possibly TRBD2 for D (5 bases). The CDR3 totals 11 residues. Germline assignment: CDR1 DFQATT and CDR2 SNEGSKA (reference sequence). The CDR3 sequence is CSARSGETQYF. The CDR3 bases that were read are TGCAGTGCTAGAAGCGGAGAGACG.

This clone was counted many times. The read is 3 residues too short to cover the CDR3 end, so that end is filled in from the germline J gene. The V call is TRBV20-1, the J call TRBJ2-3; 14 bases align to TRBD2. Trimming at V came to 0 bases and at J to 7 bases, leaving 9 bases not matched to a gene. Germline V CDR1 and CDR2: DFQATT, SNEGSKA (reference sequence). The CDR3 is 17 amino acids. The CDR3 bases that were read are TGCAGTGCTAGAGAGGTAGCGAGGACTAGCGGGAGGTATACG. It encodes CSAREVARTSGRYT. The whole CDR3 sequence is CSAREVARTSGRYTQYF.

The sample holds many counts of this clone. The read terminates 3 residues before the CDR3 end, so the remaining end is supplied by the germline J gene. This chain uses TRBV9 with TRBJ2-1; 9 bases fit TRBD2. The V gene end was trimmed by 4 bases and the J gene end by 7 bases; junction bases not matched to a gene: 9. Germline CDR1 and CDR2: SGDLS and YYNGEE. The CDR3 has 15 residues. CDR3 region: CASSPRLAATNEQFF. The sequenced part of the CDR3 DNA is TGTGCCAGCAGCCCCCGACTAGCGGCGACTAATGAG.

This clone was found a few times. A clone one base away is much larger, so this may be a read error. With the read ending 3 residues before the CDR3 end, the germline J gene is used to fill in that end. This rearrangement joins TRBV5-1 to TRBJ2-6; 10 positions match TRBD2. CDR3 length: 19 amino acids. The junction had 8 bases not matched to a gene; V was cut back by 0 bases and J by 2 bases. Per germline, CDR1 SGHRS and CDR2 YFSETQ. The CDR3 loop is CASSLGNLAGAAGANVLTF. Incomplete CDR3 DNA: TGCGCCAGCAGCTTGGGAAATCTAGCGGGAGCCGCTGGGGCCAACGTC.

This clone was detected many times. Coverage ceases 3 residues before the CDR3 finishes, and the germline J gene fills in the end. The gene calls are TRBV29-1 and TRBJ1-2; 7 bases fit TRBD1. V dropped 6 bases and J dropped 2; count of bases not matched to a gene: 6. The V gene's germline CDR1 is SQVTM and CDR2 ANQGSEA. The CDR3 extends over 13 amino acids. Incomplete CDR3 DNA: TGCAGCGTGTCAGGGGGGTTAAACTATGGC. This translates into CSVSGGLNYG. The CDR3, in full, reads CSVSGGLNYGYTF.

About this clone itself: Read data end 3 residues before the CDR3 end; the end is taken from the germline J gene. V gene TRBV11-1 combines with J gene TRBJ1-2, with 9 bases identical to TRBD1. The CDR3 sequence is 15 residues long. Losses at the gene ends were 4 bases for V and 4 bases for J; bases not matched to a gene: 7. CDR1 and CDR2 (germline): SGHAT, FQDESV (reference sequence). The part of the CDR3 DNA that was read is TGTGCCAGCAGCTCGCACAGGGGGCCGGGCTATGGC. It yields the protein CASSSHRGPGYG. Given in full, the CDR3 is CASSSHRGPGYGYTF.

This clone was seen at least ten times. The read gets to within 3 residues of the CDR3 end, and the germline J gene fills in the rest. The V gene is TRBV20-1, the J gene TRBJ2-7; 9 nucleotides line up with TRBD1. The CDR3 length is 13 residues. The ends lost 0 bases at V and 6 bases at J; junction bases unmatched: 3. The germline V gene has CDR1 DFQATT and CDR2 SNEGSKA (reference sequence). The CDR3 sequence is CSARDRTGAEQYF. The CDR3 DNA, read in part, is TGCAGTGCTAGAGATCGGACAGGGGCCGAG.

Ten or more counts support this clone. The CDR3 end lies 3 residues beyond the end of the read and is filled in from the germline J gene. This chain joins TRBV20-1 and TRBJ1-5; 8 bases line up with TRBD1. Germline V gene sequence: CDR1 DFQATT, CDR2 SNEGSKA (reference sequence). The CDR3 loop spans 13 amino acids. With V trimmed by 6 bases and J by 3 bases, 4 bases remained unmatched. The DNA read from the CDR3 is TGCAGTGCAAAGGACAGGGCCAATCAGCCC. Translating gives CSAKDRANQP. The whole CDR3 protein reads CSAKDRANQPQHF.